A selection of T cell receptor beta chains follows, all from one sample in a study of tumor-infiltrating lymphocytes in primary liver carcinoma. TCRdb re-called the multiplex PCR reads through MiXCR, storing one row per CDR3 protein. This sample has 300,000 to 350,000 distinct CDR3 sequences, with less than 65% found just once. The specimen sequenced was peripheral blood. Receptors originate from a man in his forties with primary liver carcinoma and hepatitis B virus infection. CDR3s include the opening cysteine and the closing phenylalanine or tryptophan. The D gene is left open where the match is weak. The size of a clone is reported for some rows only, either as once, few or many, or as a class for expanded clones.

size: few
J: TRBJ2-1
D: .
V: TRBV30
CDR3: CAWTGDLYNEQFF
DNA: TGTGCCTGGACGGGGGACTTATACAATGAGCAGTTCTTC

size: .
J: TRBJ2-1
D: TRBD1
V: TRBV4-1
CDR3: CASSRADRIKDEQFF
DNA: TGCGCCAGCAGCCGGGCGGACAGGATAAAAGATGAGCAGTTCTTC

size: many
J: TRBJ2-5
D: .
V: TRBV12-3/TRBV12-4
CDR3: CASSPTGLETQYF
DNA: TGTGCCAGCAGCCCGACGGGTCTGGAGACCCAGTACTTC

size: .
J: TRBJ1-2
D: .
V: TRBV25-1
CDR3: CASSQGYDYTF
DNA: TGTGCCAGCAGCCAGGGATACGACTACACCTTC

size: many
J: TRBJ2-5
D: TRBD2
V: TRBV11-2
CDR3: CASSESREEETQYF
DNA: TGTGCCAGCAGTGAGTCGCGGGAGGAGGAGACCCAGTACTTC

size: many
J: TRBJ2-2
D: .
V: TRBV29-1
CDR3: CSADGFTGELFF
DNA: TGCAGCGCGGACGGATTCACCGGGGAGCTGTTTTTT

size: few
J: TRBJ1-1
D: .
V: TRBV28
CDR3: CASSSRWVNTEAFF
DNA: TGTGCCAGCAGTTCCAGGTGGGTGAACACTGAAGCTTTCTTT

size: .
J: TRBJ2-3
D: .
V: TRBV12-3/TRBV12-4
CDR3: CASSLTPGVGTDTQYF
DNA: TGTGCCAGCAGTTTAACCCCGGGAGTGGGCACAGATACGCAGTATTTT

size: .
J: TRBJ2-3
D: .
V: TRBV4-3
CDR3: CASSPSNRPRSTDTQYF
DNA: TGCGCCAGCAGCCCTTCTAACCGACCGAGAAGCACAGATACGCAGTATTTT

size: .
J: TRBJ1-2
D: .
V: TRBV6-5
CDR3: CASSYVGKGYTF
DNA: TGTGCCAGCAGTTACGTGGGGAAAGGCTACACCTTC

size: .
J: TRBJ2-1
D: .
V: TRBV11-1
CDR3: CASSHDGYSELFF
DNA: TGTGCCAGCAGTCATGACGGATACAGTGAGCTGTTCTTC

size: .
J: TRBJ1-5
D: .
V: TRBV11-3
CDR3: CTSSQTGPKQPQHF
DNA: TGTACCAGCAGCCAGACGGGGCCCAAACAGCCCCAGCATTTT

size: many
J: TRBJ2-5
D: .
V: TRBV29-1
CDR3: CSGRRGQETQYF
DNA: TGCAGCGGGCGGAGGGGCCAAGAGACCCAGTACTTC

size: .
J: TRBJ2-4
D: TRBD1
V: TRBV14
CDR3: CASGQGTGGLIQYF
DNA: TGTGCCAGCGGCCAGGGGACAGGGGGCCTCATTCAGTACTTC

size: .
J: TRBJ1-1
D: .
V: TRBV11-2
CDR3: CASSEGLQSEALF
DNA: TGTGCCAGTAGCGAGGGGCTTCAGAGTGAAGCTCTCTTT

size: many
J: TRBJ2-2
D: TRBD1
V: TRBV10-3
CDR3: CAISEGTDANTGELFF
DNA: TGTGCCATCAGTGAGGGGACAGACGCGAACACCGGGGAGCTGTTTTTT

size: .
J: TRBJ2-7
D: .
V: TRBV11-2
CDR3: CACIRWGEQYF
DNA: TGTGCCTGTATAAGGTGGGGCGAGCAGTACTTC

size: .
J: TRBJ2-5
D: .
V: TRBV11-2
CDR3: CTSSLDAGSQETQYF
DNA: TGTACCAGCAGCTTAGATGCGGGAAGCCAAGAGACCCAGTACTTC

size: few
J: TRBJ1-1
D: .
V: TRBV6-6
CDR3: CASSKDTGNATEAFF
DNA: TGTGCCAGCAGTAAGGATACAGGGAATGCCACTGAAGCCTTCTTT

size: few
J: TRBJ2-5
D: .
V: TRBV5-6
CDR3: CASSLFGGGDQETQYF
DNA: TGTGCCAGCAGCTTGTTTGGGGGCGGGGACCAAGAGACCCAGTACTTT

size: .
J: TRBJ1-2
D: TRBD1
V: TRBV12-3/TRBV12-4
CDR3: CASSLDTGGAVGGYTF
DNA: TGTGCCAGCAGTTTAGACACAGGGGGCGCTGTAGGTGGCTACACCTTC

size: .
J: TRBJ1-1
D: .
V: TRBV10-3
CDR3: CAISESNGENTEALF
DNA: TGTGCCATCAGTGAGTCGAACGGGGAGAACACTGAAGCTCTCTTT

size: few
J: TRBJ1-5
D: .
V: TRBV28
CDR3: CASRPTGTNQPQHF
DNA: TGTGCCAGCAGACCCACGGGGACCAATCAGCCCCAGCATTTT

size: .
J: TRBJ2-3
D: TRBD1
V: TRBV6-5
CDR3: CASSYSGPGQRIDTQYF
DNA: TGTGCCAGCAGTTACTCGGGGCCGGGACAGCGCATAGATACGCAGTATTTT

size: .
J: TRBJ1-2
D: TRBD1
V: TRBV7-4
CDR3: CASSQRDSHDQFYGYTF
DNA: TGTGCCAGCAGCCAGAGGGACAGCCACGACCAGTTCTATGGCTACACCTTC

size: .
J: TRBJ2-7
D: TRBD2
V: TRBV11-3
CDR3: CASSSGAGDNQQYF
DNA: TGTGCCAGCAGCTCCGGTGCGGGAGATAACCAGCAGTACTTC

size: once
J: TRBJ2-5
D: TRBD1
V: TRBV25-1
CDR3: CASSGWTGSETQYF
DNA: TGTGCCAGCAGTGGGTGGACAGGGTCCGAGACCCAGTACTTC

size: .
J: TRBJ2-5
D: .
V: TRBV5-1
CDR3: CASSLGRGQETQYF
DNA: TGCGCCAGCAGCTTGGGTAGAGGCCAAGAGACCCAGTACTTC

size: many
J: TRBJ2-5
D: .
V: TRBV6-1
CDR3: CASSEAPLALSQGTQYF
DNA: TGTGCCAGCAGTGAAGCGCCTCTAGCGCTATCCCAGGGGACCCAGTACTTC

size: many
J: TRBJ2-7
D: TRBD2
V: TRBV4-1
CDR3: CASSQDSGTSIYEQYF
DNA: TGCGCCAGCAGCCAAGATTCCGGGACTAGTATCTACGAGCAGTACTTC

size: .
J: TRBJ2-7
D: TRBD2
V: TRBV6-5
CDR3: CASSQRGGSSYEQYF
DNA: TGTGCCAGCAGTCAAAGGGGCGGGAGCTCCTACGAGCAGTACTTC

size: .
J: TRBJ2-1
D: TRBD1
V: TRBV10-3
CDR3: CAISGQGSEDEQFF
DNA: TGTGCCATTTCGGGACAGGGCTCTGAAGATGAGCAGTTCTTC

size: few
J: TRBJ2-7
D: TRBD1
V: TRBV12-3/TRBV12-4
CDR3: CASATGTGPTSLYEQYF
DNA: TGTGCCAGCGCCACCGGGACAGGCCCTACGTCTCTCTACGAGCAGTACTTC

size: few
J: TRBJ1-1
D: .
V: TRBV28
CDR3: CASSPQGFEAFF
DNA: TGTGCCAGCAGTCCTCAGGGTTTTGAAGCTTTCTTT

size: .
J: TRBJ2-2
D: .
V: TRBV6-1
CDR3: CASSGTIRPGELFF
DNA: TGTGCCAGCAGTGGTACTATCCGCCCCGGGGAGCTGTTTTTT

size: .
J: TRBJ2-3
D: .
V: TRBV5-1
CDR3: CASNDASLGTDTQYF
DNA: TGCGCCAGCAACGACGCGAGTTTGGGCACAGATACTCAGTATTTT

size: .
J: TRBJ2-3
D: .
V: TRBV20-1
CDR3: CSAPWGGTDTQYF
DNA: TGCAGTGCCCCCTGGGGAGGCACAGATACGCAGTATTTT

size: many
J: TRBJ2-5
D: TRBD2
V: TRBV10-3
CDR3: CAISPAGVETQYF
DNA: TGTGCCATCAGTCCAGCGGGAGTGGAGACCCAGTACTTC

size: .
J: TRBJ1-6
D: .
V: TRBV6-5
CDR3: CASSNGRQGSYNSPLHF
DNA: TGTGCCAGCAGTAATGGGCGCCAGGGCTCCTATAATTCACCCCTCCACTTT

size: few
J: TRBJ2-4
D: .
V: TRBV4-1
CDR3: CASSQTGAGDDIQYF
DNA: TGCGCCAGCAGCCAAACGGGGGCGGGGGATGACATTCAGTACTTC

size: few
J: TRBJ2-3
D: .
V: TRBV6-1
CDR3: CASSDQRGTQYF
DNA: TGTGCCAGCAGTGACCAGAGGGGTACGCAGTATTTT

size: .
J: TRBJ1-2
D: .
V: TRBV5-1
CDR3: CASSPDRHYGYTF
DNA: TGCGCCAGCAGCCCCGACAGGCACTATGGCTACACCTTC

size: .
J: TRBJ2-2
D: .
V: TRBV12-3/TRBV12-4
CDR3: CASRLGTGVDTGELFF
DNA: TGTGCCAGCAGGTTAGGGACGGGAGTCGACACCGGGGAGCTGTTTTTT

size: few
J: TRBJ2-2
D: TRBD2
V: TRBV10-2
CDR3: CASSASGTNTGELFF
DNA: TGCGCCAGCAGTGCTAGCGGGACGAACACCGGGGAGTTGTTTTTT

size: .
J: TRBJ2-5
D: .
V: TRBV6-1
CDR3: CANSGAGAWETQYF
DNA: TGTGCCAACAGCGGGGCAGGGGCTTGGGAGACCCAGTACTTC

size: .
J: TRBJ2-1
D: .
V: TRBV11-2
CDR3: CPISFRLGAHNEQFF
DNA: TGTCCCATCAGCTTTAGGTTGGGGGCCCACAATGAGCAGTTCTTC

size: .
J: TRBJ2-7
D: TRBD1
V: TRBV28
CDR3: CATWDRDSSEQYF
DNA: TGTGCCACCTGGGACAGGGATTCCTCTGAGCAGTACTTC

size: .
J: TRBJ2-5
D: .
V: TRBV11-2
CDR3: CACSLSGTETQYF
DNA: TGTGCCTGCAGCCTTAGCGGAACAGAGACCCAGTACTTC

size: .
J: TRBJ2-6
D: .
V: TRBV10-3
CDR3: CAISELRWRERLSGANVLTF
DNA: TGTGCCATCAGTGAGTTGAGGTGGAGGGAGCGCCTCTCTGGGGCCAACGTCCTGACTTTC

size: many
J: TRBJ2-7
D: .
V: TRBV6-2/TRBV6-3
CDR3: CASSYLADSYEQYF
DNA: TGTGCCAGCAGTTACTTGGCGGACTCCTACGAGCAGTACTTC

size: .
J: TRBJ2-1
D: .
V: TRBV5-1
CDR3: CASSLVTSKVNEQFF
DNA: TGCGCCAGCAGCTTGGTTACCAGCAAGGTCAATGAGCAGTTCTTC

size: .
J: TRBJ2-7
D: .
V: TRBV11-2
CDR3: CASSPFLRVDGNSYEQYF
DNA: TGTGCTAGCAGCCCATTCCTTAGGGTGGACGGTAACTCCTACGAGCAGTACTTC

size: once
J: TRBJ2-3
D: .
V: TRBV5-5
CDR3: CASRLCSKRGMGTDTRYF
DNA: TGTGCCAGCAGACTGTGCTCAAAACGTGGGATGGGTACAGATACGCGGTATTTT